One and the same sample provided the 26 T cell receptor beta chains below, sequenced in a study of blood T cell repertoires in COVID-19. The method was immunoSEQ multiplex PCR; TCRdb's version includes in-frame clones alone and lacks a portion of them. The table lists approximately 150,000 clones, about nine tenths of them singletons. Sequencing was performed on peripheral blood. These receptors all stem from an elderly man with acute or convalescent COVID-19.

The chain couples TRBV5-1 to TRBJ2-5; 7 positions match TRBD1. Germline CDR1 is SGHRS and CDR2 is YFSETQ. With V trimmed by 0 bases and J by 5 bases, 7 bases remained unmatched. CDR3 size: 15 residues. DNA of the CDR3: TGCGCCAGCAGCTTGGGGGCAGGGGGACGGGAGACCCAGTACTTC. It is translated as CASSLGAGGRETQYF.

J is TRBJ1-5 and V is TRBV29-1; the D is unclear. Germline V gene lookup returns CDR1 SQVTM and CDR2 ANQGSEA. Between the trimmed V and J ends, which lost 6 bases and 2 bases, there was a span of 14 bases. This CDR3 is built from 14 residues. Here the CDR3 reads CSVAGGGGNQPQHF. In DNA, the CDR3 is TGCAGCGTGGCGGGAGGCGGCGGCAATCAGCCCCAGCATTTT.

V gene TRBV18 combines with J gene TRBJ2-1; 9 nucleotides line up with TRBD2. The CDR3 runs to 15 residues. The J segment lost 4 bases and the V segment lost 4 bases, leaving 5 bases of the junction unmatched. CDR1 and CDR2 (germline): KGHSH, LQKENI. The CDR3 DNA reads as TGTGCCAGCTCACGTTCTAGCGGGGATTACAATGAGCAGTTCTTC. This codes for CASSRSSGDYNEQFF.

V is TRBV5-1 and J is TRBJ2-7; 9 bases match TRBD2. After removal of 7 bases from V and 3 bases from J, the junction contained 17 bases not matched to a gene. The CDR3 is 17 residues long. In germline, CDR1 is SGHRS, CDR2 YFSETQ. The CDR3: CASRRRWDSGSLYEQYF. CDR3 DNA: TGCGCCAGCCGACGGAGGTGGGATAGCGGGAGCCTCTACGAGCAGTACTTC.

The gene calls are TRBV19 and TRBJ1-1; 7 positions agree with TRBD1. Trimming took 4 bases from V and 5 from J; bases not matched to a gene: 7. This CDR3 has 14 amino acids. Per germline, CDR1 LNHDA and CDR2 SQIVND (reference sequence). CDR3 in DNA: TGTGCCAGTAGTAATACAGGGGCGAGGACTGAAGCTTTCTTT. Its protein product is CASSNTGARTEAFF.

This clone has only one observation. The V call is TRBV1, the J call TRBJ2-6; the table's D gene call, TRBD2, was not cross checked with the DNA. TRBV1 is deemed a pseudogene. This CDR3 contains 21 residues. This CDR3 is CTSSQDPSLCGGSSGANVLTF. CDR3 nucleotides: TGCACCAGCAGCCAGGATCCCTCTCTCTGCGGGGGCTCCTCTGGGGCCAACGTCCTGACTTTC.

This clone was counted once. The chain links TRBV6-5 to TRBJ1-4; weak D call: TRBD1 (6 bases). Trimming shortened V by 5 bases and J by 7 bases, and 14 bases separated the two germline ends. CDR1 and CDR2 from the germline V gene are MNHEY and SVGAGI. CDR3 length: 14 residues. The CDR3, as DNA: TGTGCCAGCAGTCCCGGGACAACTCGTGAAAAACTGTTTTTT. Translated, it gives CASSPGTTREKLFF.

J is TRBJ1-2 and V is TRBV28; D gene uncertain. The CDR3 has 13 residues. Germline lookup yields CDR1 MDHEN and CDR2 SYDVKM. V lost 6 bases and J lost 4, with 12 bases in between. The CDR3 region has the DNA TGTGCCAGCAGCTCAGACAAAATCTATGGCTACACCTTC. Residues: CASSSDKIYGYTF.

The CDR3 DNA reads TGTGCCAGTACGGACATCCCGAGCTCCTACAATGAGCAGTTCTTC. Protein sequence: CASTDIPSSYNEQFF. V usage is TRBV19 and J usage is TRBJ2-1, with a possible D match to TRBD1 (5 bases). Trimming left V 7 bases short and J 0 bases short, with 13 bases between. The germline V gene has CDR1 LNHDA and CDR2 SQIVND (reference sequence). The CDR3 is 15 residues long.

Worth noting for this clone: The germline gene is not matched at one end of the junction; a read error may be the cause. J is TRBJ1-1 and V is TRBV5-1, with 8 bases identical to TRBD1. The germline V gene has CDR1 SGHRS and CDR2 YFSETQ. The CDR3 spans 15 residues. The CDR3 spells CASSGQGMGNAEAFF. The DNA for the CDR3 is TGCGCCAGCAGCGGACAGGGTATGGGGAACGCTGAAGCTTTCTTT.

The rearrangement links TRBV3-1 (or the pseudogene TRBV3-2) to TRBJ2-7, with 10 nucleotides matching TRBD1. The V and J ends lost 4 bases and 2 bases, in that order; junction bases with no gene match: 2. The CDR3 totals 14 residues. Germline assignment: CDR1 LGHDT and CDR2 YNNKEL (reference sequence). The DNA of the CDR3 is TGTGCCAGCAGCCGCGGGACAGGGGCCTACGAGCAGTACTTC. Translating it yields CASSRGTGAYEQYF.

V usage is TRBV19 and J usage is TRBJ1-4; D is perhaps TRBD1 (5 bases). Trimming cost V 6 bases and J 0 bases, with 8 bases left between them. The length of the CDR3 is 14 residues. Germline V gives CDR1 LNHDA, CDR2 SQIVND (reference sequence). CDR3 region: CASRSGATNEKLFF. CDR3 nucleotide sequence: TGTGCCAGTAGGTCGGGGGCAACTAATGAAAAACTGTTTTTT. The full variable domain, with the rest looked up from reference TRBV19 and TRBJ1-4, is DGGITQSPKYLFRKEGQNVTLSCEQNLNHDAMYWYRQDPGQGLRLIYYSQIVNDFQKGDIAEGYSVSREKKESFPLTVTSAQKNPTAFYLCASRSGATNEKLFFGSGTQLSVL.

The J gene is TRBJ1-2, the V gene TRBV6-5, with D possibly matching TRBD1 (5 bases). The V gene's germline CDR1 is MNHEY and CDR2 SVGAGI. The CDR3 runs to 12 residues. V lost 8 bases and J lost 6, with 13 bases in between. The CDR3 coding sequence is TGTGCCAGCCTCGGACAAGAGCATGGCTACACCTTC. Translation: CASLGQEHGYTF.

Written as DNA, the CDR3 is TGTGCCAGCAGGCCGACACAGGGAAGCTACGAGCAGTACTTC. It translates to CASRPTQGSYEQYF. The chain is built from TRBV28 and TRBJ2-7, with D possibly matching TRBD1 (6 bases). This CDR3 spans 14 amino acids. The V end lost 6 bases, the J end lost 3 bases, and 15 bases lay between the germline ends. Per the germline V gene, CDR1 is MDHEN and CDR2 is SYDVKM.

This clone was found once. The J gene is TRBJ2-7, the V gene TRBV9; 10 nucleotides agree with TRBD2. CDR1 and CDR2 from the germline V gene are SGDLS and YYNGEE. J lost 6 bases, V lost 4 bases, and 13 bases had no gene match. The CDR3 has 16 residues. The CDR3 loop reads CASSPGGLANFGEQYF. The CDR3 nucleotides are TGTGCCAGCAGCCCAGGGGGACTAGCGAATTTTGGCGAGCAGTACTTC.

The chain carries TRBV21-1 and TRBJ1-5; TRBD1 reflects the table's D call only, with no check against the DNA. TRBV21-1 is classified as a pseudogene. This CDR3 is built from 17 residues. The CDR3 DNA reads as TGTGCCAGCAGCAAAAGTGATTCACAGGTCAGCAATCAGCCCCAGCATTTT. Protein: CASSKSDSQVSNQPQHF.

This clone has only a few counts. This sequence joins TRBV11-2 and TRBJ2-2; 8 nucleotides match TRBD1. Germline values: CDR1 SGHAT, CDR2 FQNNGV. V lost 6 bases and J lost 5; bases outside the gene matches: 5. The CDR3 totals 14 residues. The CDR3 spells CASRDRVTTGELFF. The CDR3 DNA reads TGTGCCAGCAGGGACAGGGTTACAACCGGGGAGCTGTTTTTT.

V is TRBV30 and J is TRBJ2-3; TRBD2 matches 14 bases. Losses at the gene ends were 3 bases for V and 1 base for J; bases not matched to a gene: 3. Germline values: CDR1 GTSNPN, CDR2 SVGIG (reference sequence). CDR3 size: 16 residues. The CDR3 region has the DNA TGTGCCTGGAGACGGACTAGCGGGGGGCGCACAGATACGCAGTATTTT. This translates into CAWRRTSGGRTDTQYF. Full variable domain (missing parts from reference TRBV30 and TRBJ2-3): SQTIHQWPATLVQPVGSPLSLECTVEGTSNPNLYWYRQAAGRGLQLLFYSVGIGQISSEVPQNLSASRPQDRQFILSSKKLLLSDSGFYLCAWRRTSGGRTDTQYFGPGTRLTVL.

In this sample, this clone turned up once. DNA of the CDR3: TGTGCCAGCAGCTCCAGGATCCAAGAGACCCAGTACTTC. It is translated as CASSSRIQETQYF. The chain joins TRBV7-8 to TRBJ2-5; D unclear. Germline loops: CDR1 SGHVS, CDR2 FQNEAQ. V shed 4 bases and J shed 1 base, with 7 bases lying between them. The CDR3 has 13 amino acids.

The chain employs TRBV5-4 and TRBJ1-1; TRBD1 might be the D (6 bases). The ends were cut back, 5 bases at V and 3 bases at J, with 14 bases in the middle. Germline V gene lookup returns CDR1 SGHNT and CDR2 YYREEE (reference sequence). The CDR3 covers 14 residues. This CDR3 reads CASRRGGGDTEAFF. The CDR3 nucleotides read TGTGCCAGCAGGAGAGGGGGTGGTGACACTGAAGCTTTCTTT.

The chain links TRBV7-9 to TRBJ2-7; 8 positions match TRBD2. The V gene's germline CDR1 is SEHNR and CDR2 FQNEAQ (reference sequence). V lost 5 bases to trimming and J lost 5 bases; unmatched junction nucleotides: 11. The length of the CDR3 is 15 residues. CDR3 in DNA: TGTGCCAGCAGCCCCGGCGGGGGGCTAGGCCACGAGCAGTACTTC. Its protein is CASSPGGGLGHEQYF.

The V gene is TRBV28, the J gene TRBJ1-1, with 9 bases lining up with TRBD1. This CDR3 comprises 13 residues. Germline V CDR1 and CDR2: MDHEN, SYDVKM. Trimming at V came to 4 bases and at J to 5 bases, leaving 2 bases not matched to a gene. The CDR3 spells CASSWTGETEAFF. The DNA of the CDR3 is TGTGCCAGCAGTTGGACAGGGGAGACTGAAGCTTTCTTT.

V is TRBV7-3 and J is TRBJ1-1; 8 bases align to TRBD1. V lost 3 bases and J lost 4; bases outside the gene matches: 7. Per the germline V gene, CDR1 is SGHTA and CDR2 is FQGTGA. CDR3 length: 15 residues. In nucleotides, the CDR3 is TGTGCCAGCAGCTTGGAACGAACAGGGGGCACTGAAGCTTTCTTT. It is translated as CASSLERTGGTEAFF.

A single count supports this clone. The chain is built from TRBV7-3 and TRBJ2-1; TRBD2 might be the D (5 bases). Germline loops: CDR1 SGHTA, CDR2 FQGTGA. The CDR3 has 13 amino acids. Trimming removed 5 bases at V and 7 bases at J, with 12 bases between. CDR3 bases: TGTGCCAGCAGCCCCCGTGGCGGGAATGAGCAGTTCTTC. Translating it yields CASSPRGGNEQFF.

This sequence joins TRBV6-1 and TRBJ1-2, with 7 positions matching TRBD1. Per the germline V gene, CDR1 is MNHNS and CDR2 is SASEGT. The ends lost 3 bases at V and 4 bases at J; junction bases unmatched: 5. The CDR3 extends over 14 amino acids. CDR3 DNA sequence: TGTGCCAGCAGTGACCCGGGACAGACCTATGGCTACACCTTC. Translated, it gives CASSDPGQTYGYTF.

The CDR3 DNA is TGTGCCAGCAGCCAAGAGGGGGGACAGGGCTCCTACGAGCAGTACTTC. Protein product: CASSQEGGQGSYEQYF. This chain connects TRBV4-2 to TRBJ2-7; 9 bases map to TRBD1. Germline CDR1 reads LGHNA; CDR2 reads YNFKEQ. The CDR3 is 16 residues long. Trimming at V came to 0 bases and at J to 0 bases, leaving 3 bases not matched to a gene.